A single sample is the source of the 3 T cell receptor beta chains below, sequenced in a study of cytomegalovirus exposure and HLA in healthy donors. The PCR had 60 Vbeta and 13 Jbeta primers. Libraries were prepared by immunoSEQ multiplex PCR; TCRdb keeps only in-frame clonotypes and omits some of them. The data show about 130,000 clones, 75% seen once. The sample was PBMCs. The source is a woman aged 45-59 years in good health and CMV-seronegative.

Worth noting for this clone: One end of the junction is discordant with germline, which a read error may explain. V gene TRBV7-9 combines with J gene TRBJ2-2, with 9 bases lining up with TRBD1. CDR1 and CDR2 from the germline V gene are SEHNR and FQNEAQ (reference sequence). The CDR3 has 12 residues. The CDR3 region is CSSGQGSGELFF. For the CDR3, the DNA is TGTTCCAGCGGACAGGGGAGCGGGGAGCTGTTTTTT. Full variable domain (rest looked up from reference TRBV7-9 and TRBJ2-2): DTGVSQNPRHKITKRGQNVTFRCDPISEHNRLYWYRQTLGQGPEFLTYFQNEAQLEKSRLLSDRFSAERPKGSFSTLEIQRTEQGDSAMYLCSSGQGSGELFFGEGSRLTVL.

The V gene is TRBV9, the J gene TRBJ1-1; tentatively, D is TRBD1 (6 bases). V lost 4 bases and J lost 4, with 11 bases in between. The CDR3 runs to 13 residues. The germline V gene encodes CDR1 SGDLS and CDR2 YYNGEE. The DNA of the CDR3 is TGTGCCAGCAGCCAAGGGGGGGGCACTGAAGCTTTCTTT. Translation gives CASSQGGGTEAFF. The whole variable domain, remainder taken from reference TRBV9 and TRBJ1-1, is DSGVTQTPKHLITATGQRVTLRCSPRSGDLSVYWYQQSLDQGLQFLIQYYNGEERAKGNILERFSAQQFPDLHSELNLSSLELGDSALYFCASSQGGGTEAFFGQGTRLTVV.

V and J are TRBV19 and TRBJ2-1; TRBD1 matches 9 bases. Losses at the gene ends were 3 bases for V and 2 bases for J; bases not matched to a gene: 8. The CDR3 totals 17 residues. The germline V gene has CDR1 LNHDA and CDR2 SQIVND (reference sequence). This chain's CDR3 is CASSMGTGIFTYNEQFF. The CDR3 bases are TGTGCCAGTAGTATGGGGACAGGGATCTTTACCTACAATGAGCAGTTCTTC.